One and the same sample provided the 20 T cell receptor beta chains below, sequenced in a study of cytomegalovirus exposure and HLA in healthy donors. PCR used 60 Vbeta primers and 13 Jbeta primers. The assay was immunoSEQ multiplex PCR, and TCRdb's table has in-frame clones only and misses some. The table includes roughly 120,000 clones, about three quarters detected once. The sequencing input was PBMCs. The source of these receptors is a woman aged 60-75 years in good health and CMV-seropositive.

The chain combines TRBV10-3 with TRBJ2-7, with TRBD1 matching over 7 bases. The V gene's germline CDR1 is ENHRY and CDR2 SYGVKD. The CDR3 is 15 amino acids. V was pared by 2 bases and J by 5 bases, with 9 bases of the junction left unmatched. CDR3 nucleotides: TGTGCCATCAGTGAGGACACAGGGGCCGGGGACGAGCAGTACTTC. Translating it yields CAISEDTGAGDEQYF.

The chain combines TRBV10-3 with TRBJ1-2; 8 positions match TRBD1. The germline V gene has CDR1 ENHRY and CDR2 SYGVKD. This CDR3 has 13 residues. V trimming: 7 bases; J trimming: 3 bases; junction bases outside the gene matches: 4. CDR3 nucleotides: TGTGCCATCATGGGGACAGGACACTATGGCTACACCTTC. Protein sequence: CAIMGTGHYGYTF.

This clone has a handful of counts. This chain uses TRBV19 with TRBJ2-3; TRBD1 agrees at 9 bases. The CDR3 is made up of 15 amino acids. With V trimmed by 6 bases and J by 4 bases, 8 bases remained unmatched. Germline assignment: CDR1 LNHDA and CDR2 SQIVND (reference sequence). The chain's CDR3 is CASSATGGAPDTQYF. The CDR3 nucleotides read TGTGCCAGTAGCGCTACAGGGGGCGCACCAGATACGCAGTATTTT.

The chain carries TRBV29-1 and TRBJ2-7, with 9 nucleotides matching TRBD1. V lost 0 bases and J lost 0; bases outside the gene matches: 12. This CDR3 comprises 18 residues. Per germline, CDR1 SQVTM and CDR2 ANQGSEA. In nucleotides, the CDR3 is TGCAGCGTTGAAGATAACATTTGGGGACAGGGAAACTCCTACGAGCAGTACTTC. As protein: CSVEDNIWGQGNSYEQYF.

The chain employs TRBV7-6 and TRBJ2-1; 12 bases map to TRBD2. The V gene's germline CDR1 is SGHVS and CDR2 FNYEAQ. CDR3 length: 15 amino acids. Trimming removed 1 base from V and 5 bases from J; junction bases left unmatched: 0. Written as DNA, the CDR3 is TGTGCCAGCAGCTTAGGACTAGCGGGAGACAATGAGCAGTTCTTC. Its protein is CASSLGLAGDNEQFF.

The sample holds a few counts of this clone. V gene TRBV6-5 combines with J gene TRBJ1-2, with TRBD1 matching over 9 bases. J was trimmed by 3 bases and V by 5 bases; bases with no gene match: 4. This CDR3 spans 14 amino acids. Germline V gives CDR1 MNHEY, CDR2 SVGAGI. The CDR3 DNA reads as TGTGCCAGCAGTCGGACAGGGGAGGACTATGGCTACACCTTC. This gives the protein CASSRTGEDYGYTF.

The gene calls are TRBV5-1 and TRBJ1-1; TRBD1 agrees at 7 bases. V lost 1 base, J lost 1 base, and 7 bases stayed unmatched. Germline V gives CDR1 SGHRS, CDR2 YFSETQ. This CDR3 has 16 residues. CDR3 nucleotide sequence: TGCGCCAGCAGCTTGATAACAGGGGCTCCGAACACTGAAGCTTTCTTT. This gives the protein CASSLITGAPNTEAFF.

With regard to this clone: One end of the junction fails to match germline, which may point to a read error. The rearrangement uses TRBV7-9 and TRBJ1-1, with D tentatively TRBD1 (5 bases). The CDR3 is 15 residues long. Germline V gives CDR1 SEHNR, CDR2 FQNEAQ (reference sequence). DNA for the CDR3: TGTTCCAGCAGCTCCCCATGGGGGGGGAACACTGAAGCTTTCTTT. This sequence encodes CSSSSPWGGNTEAFF. Full variable domain (rest looked up from reference TRBV7-9 and TRBJ1-1): DTGVSQNPRHKITKRGQNVTFRCDPISEHNRLYWYRQTLGQGPEFLTYFQNEAQLEKSRLLSDRFSAERPKGSFSTLEIQRTEQGDSAMYLCSSSSPWGGNTEAFFGQGTRLTVV.

This chain connects TRBV5-1 to TRBJ2-3; TRBD2 aligns across 12 bases. Germline-derived CDR1 and CDR2 are SGHRS and YFSETQ. Trimming took 0 bases from V and 3 from J; bases not matched to a gene: 5. This CDR3 spans 17 amino acids. CDR3 amino acids: CASSLASTSGSTDTQYF. The CDR3 bases are TGCGCCAGCAGCTTGGCCTCGACTAGCGGGAGTACAGATACGCAGTATTTT.

This chain links TRBV5-4 with TRBJ2-2, with a weak D call TRBD2 (6 bases). CDR1 is SGHNT and CDR2 is YYREEE in the germline V gene (reference sequence). There are 15 residues in the CDR3. Trimming left V 2 bases short and J 1 base short, with 9 bases between. CDR3 sequence (DNA): TGTGCCAGCAGCTTTGGGGGAGGGAACACCGGGGAGCTGTTTTTT. Protein: CASSFGGGNTGELFF.

The rearrangement uses TRBV7-9 and TRBJ2-5, with TRBD2 matching over 7 bases. With V trimmed by 1 base and J by 5 bases, 16 bases remained unmatched. CDR1 is SEHNR, CDR2 FQNEAQ, per germline (reference sequence). The CDR3 is 18 amino acids. The CDR3, as DNA: TGTGCCAGCAGCTTAGTGTTGGTCGCCGCGGGCGGGGGTGAGACCCAGTACTTC. Translated, it gives CASSLVLVAAGGGETQYF. Full variable domain (rest looked up from reference TRBV7-9 and TRBJ2-5): DTGVSQNPRHKITKRGQNVTFRCDPISEHNRLYWYRQTLGQGPEFLTYFQNEAQLEKSRLLSDRFSAERPKGSFSTLEIQRTEQGDSAMYLCASSLVLVAAGGGETQYFGPGTRLLVL.

The rearrangement links TRBV9 to TRBJ2-4; D is perhaps TRBD1 (5 bases). Deletions cut 3 bases from V and 8 bases from J, with 15 bases between. The CDR3 length is 14 residues. Germline CDR1 reads SGDLS; CDR2 reads YYNGEE. The CDR3 spells CASSGGQGWDIQYF. The CDR3 nucleotides are TGTGCCAGCAGCGGGGGTCAGGGTTGGGACATTCAGTACTTC.

The chain couples TRBV9 to TRBJ2-3, with D possibly matching TRBD2 (6 bases). The CDR3 is 15 amino acids. V was trimmed by 2 bases and J by 2 bases, leaving 12 bases between them. Germline CDR1 is SGDLS and CDR2 is YYNGEE. The CDR3 sequence: CASSVLAVFTDTQYF. The CDR3 bases are TGTGCCAGCAGCGTTTTAGCGGTGTTCACAGATACGCAGTATTTT.

V gene TRBV21-1 combines with J gene TRBJ2-6; TRBD2 was called by the table and not checked on the DNA. TRBV21-1 is tagged as a pseudogene. The CDR3 is made up of 17 amino acids. The CDR3 reads CASSKRPGPGFGSVLTF. In DNA, the CDR3 is TGTGCCAGCAGCAAAAGGCCGGGGCCAGGGTTCGGGAGCGTCCTGACTTTC.

The rearrangement joins TRBV6-1 to TRBJ2-7; tentatively, D is TRBD1 (5 bases). This CDR3 contains 13 residues. The germline V and J ends were trimmed by 3 bases and 1 base, with 7 bases remaining between them. Germline lookup yields CDR1 MNHNS and CDR2 SASEGT. DNA for the CDR3: TGTGCCAGCAGTGAGAGACAGTCCTACGAGCAGTACTTC. The encoded protein is CASSERQSYEQYF.

The rearrangement joins TRBV10-1 to TRBJ1-1, with 9 positions matching TRBD1. The germline gives CDR1 WNHNN, CDR2 SYGVQD (reference sequence). The CDR3 extends over 15 amino acids. J was trimmed by 5 bases and V by 0 bases; bases with no gene match: 4. The CDR3 sequence is CASSESGTGRTEAFF. The CDR3 DNA reads as TGCGCCAGCAGTGAGTCGGGGACAGGGAGGACTGAAGCTTTCTTT.

The chain couples TRBV6-6 to TRBJ2-7; D call uncertain. This CDR3 has 12 amino acids. The V gene's germline CDR1 is MNHNY and CDR2 SVGAGI (reference sequence). The V end lost 0 bases, the J end lost 4 bases, and 4 bases lay between the germline ends. CDR3 in DNA: TGTGCCAGCAGTTACTCGCGGTACGAGCAGTACTTC. Translating gives CASSYSRYEQYF.

The rearrangement links TRBV6-5 to TRBJ1-2; 10 positions match TRBD1. In germline, CDR1 is MNHEY, CDR2 SVGAGI. With 1 base clipped from V and 4 bases from J, the junction kept 3 bases outside the gene matches. CDR3 length equals 15 residues. CDR3 sequence reads: CASSYWTGGSYGYTF. The DNA for the CDR3 is TGTGCCAGCAGTTACTGGACAGGGGGTAGCTATGGCTACACCTTC.

The chain carries TRBV5-5 and TRBJ2-1, with 11 bases aligning to TRBD2. V lost 4 bases and J lost 9; bases outside the gene matches: 9. CDR3 length: 15 amino acids. Germline V gives CDR1 SGHKS, CDR2 YYEKEE (reference sequence). DNA of the CDR3: TGTGCCAGCAGCCCTATACTAGCGGGAGTTAGTGAGCAGTTCTTC. Amino acid sequence: CASSPILAGVSEQFF. Looking up the rest from reference TRBV5-5 and TRBJ2-1 gives the full variable domain: DAGVTQSPTHLIKTRGQQVTLRCSPISGHKSVSWYQQVLGQGPQFIFQYYEKEERGRGNFPDRFSARQFPNYSSELNVNALLLGDSALYLCASSPILAGVSEQFFGPGTRLTVL.

This clone has more than one count but fewer than ten. Here the CDR3 DNA reads TGTGCCAGCAGTGAAGGTGACAGGCTACTATACGAGCAGTACTTC. Protein product: CASSEGDRLLYEQYF. The chain uses TRBV2 and TRBJ2-7; D is possibly TRBD1 (6 bases). The germline gives CDR1 SNHLY, CDR2 FYNNEI. The CDR3 runs to 15 residues. Trimming left V 1 base short and J 4 bases short, with 14 bases between.